The 27 T cell receptor beta chains reported below all come from one sample, sequenced in a study of cytomegalovirus exposure and HLA in healthy donors. Use of 60 Vbeta and 13 Jbeta primers characterized the PCR. Assay used: immunoSEQ multiplex PCR; TCRdb lists only in-frame clones, some missing. The sample has over 80,000 clones, about four fifths seen once. The sample taken for sequencing was PBMCs. The receptors originated from a man in his forties in good health and CMV-seropositive.

CDR3 in DNA: TGCGCCAGCAGCTCTCGGGGTCCGAGCTCTGGAAACACCATATATTTT. It yields the protein CASSSRGPSSGNTIYF. V is TRBV5-1 and J is TRBJ1-3; D not certain. There are 16 residues in the CDR3. Germline loops: CDR1 SGHRS, CDR2 YFSETQ. V lost 3 bases to trimming and J lost 0 bases, with 13 bases between them. Combining the CDR3 with reference TRBV5-1 and TRBJ1-3 gives the whole variable domain KAGVTQTPRYLIKTRGQQVTLSCSPISGHRSVSWYQQTPGQGLQFLFEYFSETQRNKGNFPGRFSGRQFSNSRSEMNVSTLELGDSALYLCASSSRGPSSGNTIYFGEGSWLTVV.

In its sample, this clone was seen once. This chain links TRBV29-1 with TRBJ1-2, with 9 bases that match TRBD1. The germline V gene encodes CDR1 SQVTM and CDR2 ANQGSEA. The CDR3 spans 16 residues. Unmatched junction bases numbered 12, after V lost 6 bases and J lost 1 base. Here the CDR3 DNA reads TGCAGCGTCCCCGCGGGACAGGGCGAAATTAACTATGGCTACACCTTC. The encoded protein is CSVPAGQGEINYGYTF. The full variable domain, rest sourced from reference TRBV29-1 and TRBJ1-2, is SAVISQKPSRDICQRGTSLTIQCQVDSQVTMMFWYRQQPGQSLTLIATANQGSEATYESGFVIDKFPISRPNLTFSTLTVSNMSPEDSSIYLCSVPAGQGEINYGYTFGSGTRLTVV.

To note about this clone: Germline is not matched at one junction end, which may reflect a read error. This sequence joins TRBV7-2 and TRBJ2-4; 7 bases line up with TRBD1. The CDR3 is made up of 16 amino acids. Germline assignment: CDR1 SGHTA and CDR2 FQGNSA. The CDR3 DNA reads TGTGCCAGCAGCCTGCCGGGACAGACCGTCAAAAACAGTCAGTACTTC. Protein: CASSLPGQTVKNSQYF. The variable domain in full, with the rest retrieved from reference TRBV7-2 and TRBJ2-4, is GAGVSQSPSNKVTEKGKDVELRCDPISGHTALYWYRQSLGQGLEFLIYFQGNSAPDKSGLPSDRFSAERTGGSVSTLTIQRTQQEDSAVYLCASSLPGQTVKNSQYFGAGTRLSVL.

This chain uses TRBV14 with TRBJ1-1, with a tentative D call TRBD1 (6 bases). Germline CDR1 SGHDN, CDR2 FVKESK. CDR3 length: 14 amino acids. V lost 1 base and J lost 9, with 15 bases in between. CDR3 protein: CASSQVGRTAQAFF. DNA for the CDR3: TGTGCCAGCAGCCAAGTGGGAAGGACAGCCCAAGCTTTCTTT.

The rearrangement links TRBV19 to TRBJ2-4, with TRBD1 matching 7 bases. V lost 5 bases, J lost 6 bases, and 1 base stayed unmatched. The length of the CDR3 is 12 residues. CDR1 LNHDA and CDR2 SQIVND come from the germline V gene (reference sequence). This CDR3 is CASSPGGNIQYF. DNA of the CDR3: TGTGCCAGTAGTCCAGGGGGAAACATTCAGTACTTC. The full variable domain, completed using reference TRBV19 and TRBJ2-4, is DGGITQSPKYLFRKEGQNVTLSCEQNLNHDAMYWYRQDPGQGLRLIYYSQIVNDFQKGDIAEGYSVSREKKESFPLTVTSAQKNPTAFYLCASSPGGNIQYFGAGTRLSVL.

The chain employs TRBV4-1 and TRBJ2-1, with 10 bases lining up with TRBD2. Germline V CDR1 and CDR2: MGHRA, YSYEKL. V shed 3 bases and J 2 bases; nucleotides not matched to a gene: 4. The CDR3 is 16 residues long. CDR3 bases: TGCGCCAGCAGCCAGAGAGCGGGAGGGACCTACAATGAGCAGTTCTTC. Residues: CASSQRAGGTYNEQFF.

This clone is medium-sized (0.01 to 0.1%) within its sample. This CDR3 is also generated by other DNA sequences in the sample. The rearrangement links TRBV4-1 to TRBJ1-4; tentatively, D is TRBD1 (5 bases). V was shortened by 1 base and J by 6 bases, with 12 bases between the two germline ends. CDR3 size: 15 residues. Germline CDR1 MGHRA, CDR2 YSYEKL. CDR3 in amino acids: CASSQGSGGDEKLFF. The CDR3 DNA follows: TGCGCCAGCAGCCAAGGATCGGGGGGGGATGAAAAACTGTTTTTT.

The chain carries TRBV10-2 and TRBJ2-7; 9 bases match TRBD2. V lost 3 bases to trimming and J lost 5 bases; unmatched junction nucleotides: 5. Germline V gives CDR1 WSHSY, CDR2 SAAADI. The CDR3 has 14 amino acids. The CDR3 region has the DNA TGCGCCAGCAGTGACGCGGGAGGGTTGAACGAGCAGTACTTC. Translated: CASSDAGGLNEQYF.

The chain employs TRBV7-8 and TRBJ2-2, with unresolved D. V was shortened by 2 bases and J by 4 bases, with 5 bases between the two germline ends. Germline V gene lookup returns CDR1 SGHVS and CDR2 FQNEAQ. The CDR3 sequence is 13 residues long. The chain's CDR3 is CASSLPITGELFF. The CDR3 coding sequence is TGTGCCAGCAGCTTACCAATCACCGGGGAGCTGTTTTTT.

The chain has TRBV5-4 and TRBJ1-3, with a tentative D call TRBD1 (5 bases). Trimming pared 0 bases from V and 4 bases from J, leaving 5 bases between. CDR1 is SGHNT and CDR2 is YYREEE in the germline V gene (reference sequence). The CDR3 is made up of 13 amino acids. CDR3 DNA sequence: TGTGCCAGCAGCTTGGGACAGGGAAACACCATATATTTT. The encoded protein is CASSLGQGNTIYF.

This chain connects TRBV30 to TRBJ1-2, with a tentative D call TRBD1 (6 bases). There are 13 residues in the CDR3. V dropped 3 bases and J dropped 4 bases, with 12 bases sitting between them. CDR1 GTSNPN and CDR2 SVGIG come from the germline V gene (reference sequence). CDR3 in amino acids: CAWRTQGTYGYTF. In DNA form, the CDR3 reads TGTGCCTGGAGGACGCAGGGGACCTATGGCTACACCTTC.

The chain is built from TRBV28 and TRBJ2-7; D remains unclear. The CDR3 consists of 12 residues. Deletions cut 2 bases from V and 3 bases from J, with 5 bases between. Germline lookup yields CDR1 MDHEN and CDR2 SYDVKM. CDR3 in amino acids: CASSLGHYEQYF. The DNA of the CDR3 is TGTGCCAGCAGTTTAGGGCACTACGAGCAGTACTTC.

This clone came up a few times. The rearrangement links TRBV28 to TRBJ1-1; D is ambiguous. Germline V lookup: CDR1 MDHEN, CDR2 SYDVKM. V was pared by 6 bases and J by 3 bases, with 5 bases between. This CDR3 has 11 residues. CDR3 region: CASSIDTEAFF. Written as DNA, the CDR3 is TGTGCCAGCAGCATTGACACTGAAGCTTTCTTT.

The CDR3 loop is CASSRGQSYGYTF. CDR3 nucleotide sequence: TGTGCCAGCAGCCGGGGACAGTCCTATGGCTACACCTTC. The genes are TRBV13 and TRBJ1-2; TRBD1 matches at 7 bases. V shed 5 bases and J 4 bases; nucleotides not matched to a gene: 4. Per the germline V gene, CDR1 is PRHDT and CDR2 is FYEKMQ (reference sequence). The CDR3 contains 13 residues.

The rearrangement joins TRBV7-2 to TRBJ2-5; 8 positions match TRBD1. J lost 4 bases, V lost 5 bases, and 6 bases had no gene match. This CDR3 has 14 amino acids. Germline V gene data show CDR1 as SGHTA and CDR2 as FQGNSA. CDR3 amino acids: CASSPGQGAETQYF. The CDR3 DNA reads as TGTGCCAGCAGCCCCGGACAGGGAGCAGAGACCCAGTACTTC.

V and J are TRBV2 and TRBJ2-1, with D possibly being TRBD2 (5 bases). This CDR3 has 14 residues. Between the trimmed V and J ends, which lost 7 bases and 9 bases, there was a span of 19 bases. CDR1 and CDR2 from the germline V gene are SNHLY and FYNNEI. The CDR3, as DNA: TGTGCCAGCATCCTCGAGGCTAGTCGGGGTGAGCAGTTCTTC. It translates to CASILEASRGEQFF.

In this sample, this clone turned up a few times. The chain has TRBV27 and TRBJ1-2; 7 bases are a match to TRBD1. Germline V lookup: CDR1 MNHEY, CDR2 SMNVEV (reference sequence). V lost 5 bases, J lost 8 bases, and 8 bases stayed unmatched. This CDR3 is 13 amino acids long. DNA of the CDR3: TGTGCCAGCAGTCATGGGACAGTGGGGGGCTACACCTTC. Protein product: CASSHGTVGGYTF.

The CDR3 sequence is CASSPPQNTEAFF. DNA of the CDR3: TGTGCCAGCTCACCTCCACAAAACACTGAAGCTTTCTTT. The chain has TRBV18 and TRBJ1-1; D unresolved. The CDR3 extends over 13 amino acids. Trimming shortened V by 3 bases and J by 2 bases, and 7 bases separated the two germline ends. The germline CDR1 and CDR2 sequences are KGHSH and LQKENI.

The chain couples TRBV11-2 to TRBJ1-2; TRBD1 might be the D (6 bases). The germline gives CDR1 SGHAT, CDR2 FQNNGV. The CDR3 runs to 15 residues. V lost 5 bases and J lost 4, with 17 bases in between. The CDR3 loop is CASSPDLTGLYGYTF. The DNA for the CDR3 is TGTGCCAGCAGCCCAGATCTAACAGGGCTCTATGGCTACACCTTC.

The V call is TRBV19, the J call TRBJ2-6, with D possibly being TRBD2 (5 bases). Trimming left V 3 bases short and J 2 bases short, with 8 bases between. There are 15 residues in the CDR3. The germline CDR1 and CDR2 sequences are LNHDA and SQIVND (reference sequence). CDR3 sequence (DNA): TGTGCCAGTAGTATTTGGAGGACTGGGGCCAACGTCCTGACTTTC. It encodes CASSIWRTGANVLTF.

This chain uses TRBV27 with TRBJ2-1; the match to TRBD2 covers 14 bases. Germline CDR1 reads MNHEY; CDR2 reads SMNVEV (reference sequence). CDR3 size: 19 residues. V lost 1 base and J lost 7; bases outside the gene matches: 12. CDR3: CASSLFGLAGGRSRNEQFF. The CDR3 DNA reads TGTGCCAGCAGTTTATTCGGACTAGCGGGGGGAAGGTCGAGGAATGAGCAGTTCTTC.

The chain is built from TRBV18 and TRBJ2-5; TRBD1 might be the D (6 bases). The end of the DNA is better explained by TRBJ2-7, so the J call may be wrong. This CDR3 has 14 amino acids. Germline lookup yields CDR1 KGHSH and CDR2 LQKENI. In DNA, the CDR3 is TGTGCCAGCTCACCGGGGGCAGGAACCTACGAGCAGTACTTC. Amino acid sequence: CASSPGAGTYEQYF.

The V and J genes are TRBV28 and TRBJ1-1, with D possibly matching TRBD1 (6 bases). V lost 7 bases and J lost 0, with 12 bases in between. The CDR3 is 14 amino acids. Germline V gene data show CDR1 as MDHEN and CDR2 as SYDVKM. The CDR3 loop reads CASIRGHMNTEAFF. The CDR3 DNA reads as TGTGCCAGCATAAGGGGACATATGAACACTGAAGCTTTCTTT.

J is TRBJ2-5 and V is TRBV5-4, with a weak D call TRBD2 (6 bases). This CDR3 region has 15 residues. Germline lookup yields CDR1 SGHNT and CDR2 YYREEE (reference sequence). V gave up 1 base and J gave up 4 bases, with 14 bases separating them. CDR3 amino acids: CASSLRGRGGETQYF. CDR3 DNA: TGTGCCAGCAGCTTGCGTGGGCGGGGCGGAGAGACCCAGTACTTC.

The chain carries TRBV5-5 and TRBJ1-5; D uncertain. V lost 3 bases and J lost 1, with 11 bases in between. This CDR3 is 15 amino acids long. Per the germline V gene, CDR1 is SGHKS and CDR2 is YYEKEE (reference sequence). The CDR3 loop is CASSSLTTSNQPQHF. CDR3 sequence (DNA): TGTGCCAGCAGCTCCCTGACAACCAGCAATCAGCCCCAGCATTTT.

The chain joins TRBV9 to TRBJ2-3, with 9 bases identical to TRBD2. Germline V CDR1 and CDR2: SGDLS, YYNGEE. The CDR3 has 15 amino acids. The trim removed 0 bases at V and 7 bases at J, leaving 6 bases unmatched. The CDR3 bases are TGTGCCAGCAGCGTAGTAGGAGCGGGGGGATATACGCAGTATTTT. It is translated as CASSVVGAGGYTQYF. Variable domain in full (rest from reference TRBV9 and TRBJ2-3): DSGVTQTPKHLITATGQRVTLRCSPRSGDLSVYWYQQSLDQGLQFLIQYYNGEERAKGNILERFSAQQFPDLHSELNLSSLELGDSALYFCASSVVGAGGYTQYFGPGTRLTVL.

This rearrangement joins TRBV23-1 to TRBJ1-1; 9 nucleotides line up with TRBD1. TRBV23-1 is classed as an ORF, of uncertain function. The CDR3 is made up of 16 amino acids. V lost 9 bases, J lost 3 bases, and 14 bases stayed unmatched. CDR3 amino acids: CASRGTGRGFDTEAFF. The CDR3 DNA follows: TGCGCCAGTAGGGGGACAGGGAGAGGTTTTGACACTGAAGCTTTCTTT.